These T cell receptor beta chains were read from a single sample in a study of spatial heterogeneity in lung cancer. A single record per CDR3 protein comes from TCRdb applying MiXCR to the 5' RACE reads. This sample yields almost 75,000 distinct CDR3 sequences, of which about 14% are seen a single time; 6.5% to 7.5% belongs to the top ten. The specimen comprised PBMCs, sampled at surgery. The receptors were sampled from a male donor with early-stage non-small cell lung cancer. Both conserved end residues are part of each CDR3.

v_call cdr3_aa
TRBV7-9 CASSQQDTRDTQYF
TRBV5-1 CASSLVSVDNEQFF
TRBV5-1 CASSGSGLAGGEQFF
TRBV29-1 CSVAGAYEQYF
TRBV5-1 CASSLEWTGNEQFF
TRBV10-3 CAIRSGREGAIYEQYF
TRBV12-5 CASGLARAGTGYLSKNIQYF
TRBV10-3 CAISESRAHSDTQYF
TRBV5-4 CASRTGLASPEEQYF
TRBV20-1 CSATRPQETQYF
TRBV11-3 CASSLEGQTNTEAFF
TRBV6-1 CASSDRGTGVFRNEQFF
TRBV20-1 CSAPQGTRGQGEAFF
TRBV5-5 CASSLGRDRRFYEKLFF
TRBV6-2/TRBV6-3 CASRPTSGRAREQFF
TRBV7-2 CASSLTGTGYQPQHF
TRBV5-4 CASSSSTGSETQYF
TRBV12-3/TRBV12-4 CASSFRISGNTIYF
TRBV6-2/TRBV6-3 CASSPQRGTQSTQYF
TRBV12-3/TRBV12-4 CASTPGMVSTEAFF
TRBV4-3 CASSQEPRTGTGVVDTQYF
TRBV29-1 CSDRTGDNSGYTF
TRBV30 CAWSLQGFTEAFF
TRBV7-9 CASSLRRTPDTQYF
TRBV29-1 CSVRENTEAFF
TRBV4-1 CASSQDLLRQGLEAFF
TRBV20-1 CSAKRGNLADEQYF
TRBV4-2 CASSWGRGYEQYF
TRBV11-3 CASSPRTGAGGYTF
TRBV29-1 CSVEEEQFF
TRBV12-3/TRBV12-4 CASSLVGGIGAKPQHF
TRBV9 CASSVGGGETQYF
TRBV2 CARATASGANVLTF
TRBV13 CASSPYRAATGELFF
TRBV7-9 CASSRTTGSLYEQYF
TRBV3-1 CASSQDTTGYEKLFF
TRBV5-6 CASSSRAIARNPHNEQFF
TRBV7-9 CASTPGLEQFF
TRBV5-4 CASSRDSYYGYTF
TRBV11-2 CASSPDDRDTEAFF
TRBV10-3 CATKQASSITQYF
TRBV19 CASSEDRGSYNEQFF
TRBV6-1 CASSEAWAASEKLFF
TRBV4-1 CASSQVTSYEQYF
TRBV7-8 CASSLGPLAEAFF
TRBV25-1 CASSDINPQGTGELFF
TRBV30 CAWSGTSLNSPLHF
TRBV30 CAWRYRGPNTGELFF
TRBV7-9 CASSLMGRVLPAAEAFF